This TCR beta chain was sequenced in a study of cytomegalovirus exposure and HLA in healthy donors. The PCR used 60 Vbeta and 13 Jbeta primers. The repertoire was sequenced with immunoSEQ multiplex PCR; TCRdb's copy has only in-frame clones and lacks some. The data hold about 140,000 clones, with more than 75% observed a single time. The length of the CDR3 is 14 residues. V shed 7 bases and J shed 4 bases, with 16 bases lying between them. CDR1 SEHNR and CDR2 FQNEAQ come from the germline V gene (reference sequence). Healthy people donating bone marrow made up the donors. The sample consisted of PBMCs. This rearrangement joins TRBV7-9 to TRBJ1-2; possibly TRBD1 for D (6 bases). The clonotype was recovered from a male donor in good health and CMV-seronegative. The CDR3 loop reads CASIEGGAGYGYTF. As DNA, the CDR3 is TGTGCCAGCATTGAGGGGGGGGCTGGCTATGGCTACACCTTC.